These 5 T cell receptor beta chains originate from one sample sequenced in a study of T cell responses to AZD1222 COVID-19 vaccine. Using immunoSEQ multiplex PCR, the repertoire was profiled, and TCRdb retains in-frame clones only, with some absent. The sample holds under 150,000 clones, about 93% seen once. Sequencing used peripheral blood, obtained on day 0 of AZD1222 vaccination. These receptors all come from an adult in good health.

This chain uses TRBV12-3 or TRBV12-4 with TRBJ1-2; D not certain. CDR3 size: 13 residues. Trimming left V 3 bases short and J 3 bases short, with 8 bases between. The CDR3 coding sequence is TGTGCCAGCAGTTTCGGCGTTTACTATGGCTACACCTTC. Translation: CASSFGVYYGYTF.

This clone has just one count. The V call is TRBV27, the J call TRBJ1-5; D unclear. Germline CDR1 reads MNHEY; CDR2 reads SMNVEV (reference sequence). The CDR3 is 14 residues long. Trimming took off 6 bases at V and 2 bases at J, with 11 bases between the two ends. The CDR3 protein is CASRGLDRNQPQHF. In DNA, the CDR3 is TGTGCCAGCAGGGGCTTGGACCGCAATCAGCCCCAGCATTTT.

The CDR3, as DNA: TGTGCCAGCAGTGAAGTCGGAACAGGGGCAAGTGAAAAACTGTTTTTT. This gives the protein CASSEVGTGASEKLFF. This chain joins TRBV6-1 and TRBJ1-4, with 7 bases identical to TRBD1. V shed 1 base and J 7 bases; nucleotides not matched to a gene: 9. This CDR3 has 16 amino acids. Germline V CDR1 and CDR2: MNHNS, SASEGT.

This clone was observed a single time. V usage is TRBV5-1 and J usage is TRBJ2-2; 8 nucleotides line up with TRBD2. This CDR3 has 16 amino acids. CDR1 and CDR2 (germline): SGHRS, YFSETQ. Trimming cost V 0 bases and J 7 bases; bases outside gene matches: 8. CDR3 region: CASSLELAVLSGELFF. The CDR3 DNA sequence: TGCGCCAGCAGCTTGGAACTAGCGGTCCTGAGCGGGGAGCTGTTTTTT.

CDR3 sequence: CASREDGYNEQFF. In DNA form, the CDR3 reads TGCGCCAGCAGGGAGGACGGCTACAATGAGCAGTTCTTC. This chain connects TRBV5-1 to TRBJ2-1, with D perhaps TRBD2 (5 bases). The CDR3 consists of 13 residues. V gave up 5 bases and J gave up 3 bases, with 9 bases separating them. Germline CDR1 reads SGHRS; CDR2 reads YFSETQ.